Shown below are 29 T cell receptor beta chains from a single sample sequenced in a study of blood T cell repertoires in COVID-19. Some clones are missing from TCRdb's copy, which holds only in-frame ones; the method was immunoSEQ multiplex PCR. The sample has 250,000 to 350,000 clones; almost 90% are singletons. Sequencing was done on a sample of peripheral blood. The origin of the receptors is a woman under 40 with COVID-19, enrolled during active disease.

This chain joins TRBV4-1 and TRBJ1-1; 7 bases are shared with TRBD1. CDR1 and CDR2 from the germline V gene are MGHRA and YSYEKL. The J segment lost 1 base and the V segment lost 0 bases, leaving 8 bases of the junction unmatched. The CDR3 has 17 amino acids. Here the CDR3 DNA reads TGCGCCAGCAGCCAAGATAGTCCGACAGGGTCGAACACTGAAGCTTTCTTT. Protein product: CASSQDSPTGSNTEAFF.

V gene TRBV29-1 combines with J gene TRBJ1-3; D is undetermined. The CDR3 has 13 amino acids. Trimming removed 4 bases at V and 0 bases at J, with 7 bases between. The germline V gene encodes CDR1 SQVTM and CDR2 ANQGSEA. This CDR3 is CSVGHSSGNTIYF. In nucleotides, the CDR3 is TGCAGCGTTGGGCACAGCTCTGGAAACACCATATATTTT.

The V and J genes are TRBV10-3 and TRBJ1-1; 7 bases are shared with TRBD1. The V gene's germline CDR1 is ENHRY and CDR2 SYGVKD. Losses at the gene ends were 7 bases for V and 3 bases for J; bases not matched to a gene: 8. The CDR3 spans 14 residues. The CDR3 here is CAITTTGLYTEAFF. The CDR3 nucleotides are TGTGCCATCACCACGACAGGGTTGTACACTGAAGCTTTCTTT.

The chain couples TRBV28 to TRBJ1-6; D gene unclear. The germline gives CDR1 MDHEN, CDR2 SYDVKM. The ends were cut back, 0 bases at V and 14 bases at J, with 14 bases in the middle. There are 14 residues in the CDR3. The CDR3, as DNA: TGTGCCAGCAGTTTATGGGGCACGGAGGTGGCCCTCCACTTT. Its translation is CASSLWGTEVALHF.

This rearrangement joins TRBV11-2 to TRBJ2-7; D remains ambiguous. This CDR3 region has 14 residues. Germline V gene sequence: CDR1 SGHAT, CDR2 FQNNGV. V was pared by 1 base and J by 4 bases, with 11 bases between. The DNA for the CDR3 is TGTGCCAGCAGCTTAGGCGGTGAAGAGTACGAGCAGTACTTC. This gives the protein CASSLGGEEYEQYF.

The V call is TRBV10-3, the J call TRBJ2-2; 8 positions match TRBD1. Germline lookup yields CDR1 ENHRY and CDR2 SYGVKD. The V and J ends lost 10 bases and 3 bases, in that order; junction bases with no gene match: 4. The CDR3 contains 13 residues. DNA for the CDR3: TGTGCCACCAGGGGGCAGTACACCGGGGAGCTGTTTTTT. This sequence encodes CATRGQYTGELFF.

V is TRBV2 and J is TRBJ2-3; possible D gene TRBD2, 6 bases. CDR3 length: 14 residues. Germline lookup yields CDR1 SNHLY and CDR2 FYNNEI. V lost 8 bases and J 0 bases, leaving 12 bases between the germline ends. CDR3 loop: CASLRGTSTDTQYF. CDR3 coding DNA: TGTGCCAGCCTGCGTGGGACTAGCACAGATACGCAGTATTTT. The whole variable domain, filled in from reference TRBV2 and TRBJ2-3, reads EPEVTQTPSHQVTQMGQEVILRCVPISNHLYFYWYRQILGQKVEFLVSFYNNEISEKSEIFDDQFSVERPDGSNFTLKIRSTKLEDSAMYFCASLRGTSTDTQYFGPGTRLTVL.

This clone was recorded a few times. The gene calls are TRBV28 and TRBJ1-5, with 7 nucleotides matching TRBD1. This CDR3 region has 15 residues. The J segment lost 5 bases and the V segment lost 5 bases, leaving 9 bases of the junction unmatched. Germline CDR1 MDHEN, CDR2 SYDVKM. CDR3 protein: CASSLIRDRDQPQHF. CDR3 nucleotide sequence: TGTGCCAGCAGTCTTATCCGGGACAGAGATCAGCCCCAGCATTTT.

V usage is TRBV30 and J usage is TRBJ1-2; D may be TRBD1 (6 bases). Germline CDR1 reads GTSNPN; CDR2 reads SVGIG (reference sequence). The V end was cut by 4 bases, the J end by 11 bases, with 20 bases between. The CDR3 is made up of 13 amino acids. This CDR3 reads CAWTAPQGQEYTF. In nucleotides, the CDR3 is TGTGCCTGGACCGCCCCCCAGGGGCAGGAATACACCTTC. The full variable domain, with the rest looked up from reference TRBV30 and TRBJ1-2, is SQTIHQWPATLVQPVGSPLSLECTVEGTSNPNLYWYRQAAGRGLQLLFYSVGIGQISSEVPQNLSASRPQDRQFILSSKKLLLSDSGFYLCAWTAPQGQEYTFGSGTRLTVV.

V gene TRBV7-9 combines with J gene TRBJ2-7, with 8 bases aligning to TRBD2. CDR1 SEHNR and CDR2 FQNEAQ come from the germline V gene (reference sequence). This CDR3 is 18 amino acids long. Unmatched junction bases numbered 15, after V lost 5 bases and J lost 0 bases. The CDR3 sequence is CASSGRGAGVGSSYEQYF. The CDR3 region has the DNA TGTGCCAGCAGCGGACGGGGAGCGGGAGTGGGGAGCTCCTACGAGCAGTACTTC.

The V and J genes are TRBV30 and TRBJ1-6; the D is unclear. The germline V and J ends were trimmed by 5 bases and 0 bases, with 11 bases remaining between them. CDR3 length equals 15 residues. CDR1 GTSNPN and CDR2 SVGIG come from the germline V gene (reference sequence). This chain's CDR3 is CAWGRESSYNSPLHF. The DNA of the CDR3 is TGTGCCTGGGGACGGGAAAGCTCCTATAATTCACCCCTCCACTTT. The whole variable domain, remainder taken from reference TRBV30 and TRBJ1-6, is SQTIHQWPATLVQPVGSPLSLECTVEGTSNPNLYWYRQAAGRGLQLLFYSVGIGQISSEVPQNLSASRPQDRQFILSSKKLLLSDSGFYLCAWGRESSYNSPLHFGNGTRLTVT.

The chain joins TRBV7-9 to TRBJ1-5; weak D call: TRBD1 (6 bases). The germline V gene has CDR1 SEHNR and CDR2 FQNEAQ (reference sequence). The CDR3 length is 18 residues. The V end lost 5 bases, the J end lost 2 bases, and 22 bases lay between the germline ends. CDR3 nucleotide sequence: TGTGCCAGCAGCCTAGACTGGGCGGCGGGGGGCGGCAATCAGCCCCAGCATTTT. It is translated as CASSLDWAAGGGNQPQHF.

The CDR3 reads CASSLESGGPYEQYF. In nucleotides, the CDR3 is TGTGCCAGCAGCTTAGAGTCGGGAGGGCCGTACGAGCAGTACTTC. The chain is built from TRBV7-3 and TRBJ2-7; 8 bases align to TRBD2. This CDR3 contains 15 residues. CDR1 is SGHTA, CDR2 FQGTGA, per germline. V gave up 2 bases and J gave up 4 bases; unmatched junction bases: 7.

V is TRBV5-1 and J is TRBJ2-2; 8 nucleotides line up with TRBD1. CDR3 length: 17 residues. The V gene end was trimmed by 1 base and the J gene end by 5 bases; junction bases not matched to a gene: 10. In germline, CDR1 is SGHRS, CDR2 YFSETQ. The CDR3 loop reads CASSLIQGADRTGELFF. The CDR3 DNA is TGCGCCAGCAGCTTGATCCAGGGGGCGGATCGGACCGGGGAGCTGTTTTTT.

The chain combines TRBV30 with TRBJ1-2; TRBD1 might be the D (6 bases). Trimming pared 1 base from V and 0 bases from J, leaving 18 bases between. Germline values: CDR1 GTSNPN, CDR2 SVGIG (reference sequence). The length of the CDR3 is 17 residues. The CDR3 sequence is CAWSGGQLLVPNYGYTF. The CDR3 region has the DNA TGTGCCTGGAGTGGCGGACAGTTGCTGGTTCCTAACTATGGCTACACCTTC.

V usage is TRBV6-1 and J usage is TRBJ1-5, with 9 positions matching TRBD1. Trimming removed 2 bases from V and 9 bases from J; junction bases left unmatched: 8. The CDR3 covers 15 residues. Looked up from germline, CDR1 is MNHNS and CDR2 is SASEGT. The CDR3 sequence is CASSETGGVRGPQHF. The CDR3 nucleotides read TGTGCCAGCAGTGAAACAGGGGGCGTTAGGGGGCCCCAGCATTTT.

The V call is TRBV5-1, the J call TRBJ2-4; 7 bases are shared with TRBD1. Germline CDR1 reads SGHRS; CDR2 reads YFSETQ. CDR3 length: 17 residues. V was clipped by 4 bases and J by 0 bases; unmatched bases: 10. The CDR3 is CASSPGGGVLAKNIQYF. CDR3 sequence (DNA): TGCGCCAGCAGCCCAGGGGGTGGGGTACTAGCCAAAAACATTCAGTACTTC.

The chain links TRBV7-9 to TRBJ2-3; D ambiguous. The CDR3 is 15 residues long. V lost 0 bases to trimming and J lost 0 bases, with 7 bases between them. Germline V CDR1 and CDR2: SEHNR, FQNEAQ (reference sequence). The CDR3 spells CASSLAIASTDTQYF. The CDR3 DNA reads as TGTGCCAGCAGCTTAGCGATAGCTAGCACAGATACGCAGTATTTT.

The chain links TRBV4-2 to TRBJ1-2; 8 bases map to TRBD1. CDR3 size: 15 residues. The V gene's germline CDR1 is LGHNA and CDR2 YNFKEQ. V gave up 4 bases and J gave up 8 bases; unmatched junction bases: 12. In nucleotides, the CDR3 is TGTGCCAGCAGCCCGGCGGACAGGGAGATTAGGGGCTACACCTTC. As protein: CASSPADREIRGYTF.

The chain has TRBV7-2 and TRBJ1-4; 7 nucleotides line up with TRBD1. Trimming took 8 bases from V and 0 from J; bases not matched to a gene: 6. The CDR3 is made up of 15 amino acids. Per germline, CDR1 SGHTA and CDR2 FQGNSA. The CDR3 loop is CASGRGSATNEKLFF. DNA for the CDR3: TGTGCCAGCGGCAGGGGGAGTGCAACTAATGAAAAACTGTTTTTT.

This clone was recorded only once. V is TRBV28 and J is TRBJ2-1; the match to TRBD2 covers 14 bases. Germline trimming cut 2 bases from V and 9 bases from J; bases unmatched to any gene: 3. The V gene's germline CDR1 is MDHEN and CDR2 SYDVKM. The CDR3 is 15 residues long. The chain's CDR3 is CASSLLGLAGVEQFF. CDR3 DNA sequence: TGTGCCAGCAGTTTACTGGGACTAGCGGGAGTTGAGCAGTTCTTC.

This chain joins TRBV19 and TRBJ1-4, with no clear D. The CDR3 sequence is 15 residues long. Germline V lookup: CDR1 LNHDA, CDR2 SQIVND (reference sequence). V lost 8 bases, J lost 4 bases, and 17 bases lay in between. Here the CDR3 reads CASGLTNYGNEKLFF. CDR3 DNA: TGTGCCAGTGGACTGACGAACTATGGTAATGAAAAACTGTTTTTT.

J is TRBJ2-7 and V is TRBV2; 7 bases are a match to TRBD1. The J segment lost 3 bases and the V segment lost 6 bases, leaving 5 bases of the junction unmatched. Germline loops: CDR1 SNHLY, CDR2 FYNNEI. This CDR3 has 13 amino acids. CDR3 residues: CASRTGTVYEQYF. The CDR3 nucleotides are TGTGCCAGCAGGACCGGGACAGTCTACGAGCAGTACTTC.

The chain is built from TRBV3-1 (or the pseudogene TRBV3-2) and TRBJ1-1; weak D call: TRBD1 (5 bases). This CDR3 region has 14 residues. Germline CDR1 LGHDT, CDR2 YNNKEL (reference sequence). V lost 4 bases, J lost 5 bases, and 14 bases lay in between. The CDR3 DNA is TGTGCCAGCAGCCTCTACCCAGGGAGGACTGAAGCTTTCTTT. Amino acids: CASSLYPGRTEAFF.

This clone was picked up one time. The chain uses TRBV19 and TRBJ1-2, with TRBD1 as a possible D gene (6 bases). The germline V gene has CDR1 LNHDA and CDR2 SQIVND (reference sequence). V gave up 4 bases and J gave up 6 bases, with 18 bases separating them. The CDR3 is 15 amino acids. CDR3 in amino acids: CASSTPRGRGHGYTF. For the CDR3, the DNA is TGTGCCAGTAGTACCCCAAGGGGCAGGGGACATGGCTACACCTTC.

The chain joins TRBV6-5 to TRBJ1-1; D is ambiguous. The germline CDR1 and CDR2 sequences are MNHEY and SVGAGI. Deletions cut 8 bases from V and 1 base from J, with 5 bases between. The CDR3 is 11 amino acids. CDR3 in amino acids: CASHRNTEAFF. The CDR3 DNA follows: TGTGCCAGCCACAGGAACACTGAAGCTTTCTTT.

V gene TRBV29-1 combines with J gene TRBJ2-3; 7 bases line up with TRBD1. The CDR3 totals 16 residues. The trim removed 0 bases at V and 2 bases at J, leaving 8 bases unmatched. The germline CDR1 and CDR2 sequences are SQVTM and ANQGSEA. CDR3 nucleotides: TGCAGCGTTGAAGATCCCTTCGACAGGGACACAGATACGCAGTATTTT. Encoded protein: CSVEDPFDRDTDTQYF.

CDR3 in amino acids: CASTRTVGNSPLHF. The DNA for the CDR3 is TGTGCCAGCACCAGGACAGTCGGTAATTCACCCCTCCACTTT. The V gene is TRBV6-5, the J gene TRBJ1-6; TRBD1 is a possible D gene (6 bases). Germline V gives CDR1 MNHEY, CDR2 SVGAGI. CDR3 length: 14 residues. Trimming stripped 7 bases from V and 6 bases from J, with 13 bases between.

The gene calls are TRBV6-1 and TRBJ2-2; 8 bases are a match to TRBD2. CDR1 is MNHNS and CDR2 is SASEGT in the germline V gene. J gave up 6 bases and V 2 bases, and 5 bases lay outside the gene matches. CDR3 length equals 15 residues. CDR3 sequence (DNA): TGTGCCAGCAGTGAAACAGCGGGAGAATCCGGGGAGCTGTTTTTT. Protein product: CASSETAGESGELFF.